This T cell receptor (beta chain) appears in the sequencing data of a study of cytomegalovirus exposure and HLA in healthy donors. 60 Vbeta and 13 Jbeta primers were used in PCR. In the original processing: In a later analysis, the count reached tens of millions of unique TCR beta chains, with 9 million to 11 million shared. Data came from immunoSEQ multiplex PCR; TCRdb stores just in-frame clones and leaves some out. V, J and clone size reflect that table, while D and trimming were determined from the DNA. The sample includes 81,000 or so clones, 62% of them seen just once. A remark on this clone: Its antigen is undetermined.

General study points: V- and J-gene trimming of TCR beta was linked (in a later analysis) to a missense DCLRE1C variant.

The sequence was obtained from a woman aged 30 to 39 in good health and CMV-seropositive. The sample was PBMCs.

The chain's CDR3 is CASSLPADRYQAFF. In nucleotides, the CDR3 is TGTGCCAGCAGTTTACCCGCCGACAGGTATCAAGCTTTCTTT. The chain carries TRBV28 and TRBJ1-1; D perhaps matches TRBD1 (6 bases). V dropped 2 bases and J dropped 9 bases, with 16 bases sitting between them. CDR1 is MDHEN, CDR2 SYDVKM, per germline. There are 14 residues in the CDR3. The variable domain in full, completed from reference TRBV28 and TRBJ1-1, reads DVKVTQSSRYLVKRTGEKVFLECVQDMDHENMFWYRQDPGLGLRLIYFSYDVKMKEKGDIPEGYSVSREKKERFSLILESASTNQTSMYLCASSLPADRYQAFFGQGTRLTVV.